The 5 T cell receptor beta chains reported below all come from one sample, sequenced in a study of blood T cell repertoires in COVID-19. Measured with immunoSEQ multiplex PCR; TCRdb has only the in-frame clones, and not every one. The table has 55,000 to 65,000 clones, around 90% seen once. The specimen sequenced was peripheral blood. These receptors were collected from a human donor in a cohort sampled during active COVID-19.

This clone was counted only a few times. This sequence joins TRBV6-2 or TRBV6-3 and TRBJ2-3; D remains unclear. Looked up from germline, CDR1 is MNHEY and CDR2 is SVGEGT. Trimming removed 1 base from V and 4 bases from J, with 12 bases in between. This CDR3 has 15 amino acids. CDR3 sequence: CASSYLLGFADTQYF. For the CDR3, the DNA is TGTGCCAGCAGTTACTTGTTGGGCTTCGCAGATACGCAGTATTTT.

The chain links TRBV24-1 to TRBJ2-1, with D maybe TRBD2 (6 bases). Trimming pared 7 bases from V and 8 bases from J, leaving 23 bases between. The CDR3 is 16 residues long. Germline CDR1 KGHDR, CDR2 SFDVKD. The CDR3: CATSHQAASEIHEQFF. CDR3 in DNA: TGTGCCACCAGCCACCAAGCGGCTAGCGAGATCCATGAGCAGTTCTTC.

J is TRBJ2-6 and V is TRBV28; 12 positions agree with TRBD1. The germline V gene encodes CDR1 MDHEN and CDR2 SYDVKM. The CDR3 loop spans 18 amino acids. The J segment lost 4 bases and the V segment lost 4 bases, leaving 8 bases of the junction unmatched. CDR3 DNA: TGTGCCAGCAGTTCCGGAGGGACAGGGGGCGCCGGGGCCAACGTCCTGACTTTC. Amino acid sequence: CASSSGGTGGAGANVLTF.

This chain links TRBV5-8 with TRBJ1-4; 7 bases fit TRBD1. This CDR3 is built from 19 residues. CDR1 is SGHTS and CDR2 is YDEGEE in the germline V gene. V was clipped by 5 bases and J by 8 bases; unmatched bases: 24. The CDR3 region is CASSPTSGQSLLVGEKLFF. CDR3 DNA: TGTGCCAGCAGTCCCACCTCGGGACAGAGCCTCTTAGTGGGGGAAAAACTGTTTTTT.

The V call is TRBV7-2, the J call TRBJ2-4; 9 bases fit TRBD2. Germline CDR1 SGHTA, CDR2 FQGNSA. The CDR3 is 17 residues long. After removal of 3 bases from V and 3 bases from J, the junction contained 9 bases not matched to a gene. CDR3 nucleotide sequence: TGTGCCAGCAGCTTTGACGGGACTAGCATCGGCAAAAACATTCAGTACTTC. The encoded protein is CASSFDGTSIGKNIQYF. Based on the CDR3 plus reference TRBV7-2 and TRBJ2-4, the full variable domain is GAGVSQSPSNKVTEKGKDVELRCDPISGHTALYWYRQSLGQGLEFLIYFQGNSAPDKSGLPSDRFSAERTGGSVSTLTIQRTQQEDSAVYLCASSFDGTSIGKNIQYFGAGTRLSVL.